This T cell receptor beta chain was identified in a study of neurological immune-mediated disorders. The cDNA was synthesized by means of template-switch 5'RACE, which was carried out with 10-nucleotide random UMIs. Every sequencing run generated over 170 million TCR-beta sequences from 15-18 subjects. MiXCR, run by TCRdb on the 5' RACE reads, gives a single entry per CDR3 protein. There are tens of thousands of distinct CDR3 sequences in the sample; 2.5% to 3% occur only once, and around 1.1% lies in the top ten. The unsorted libraries were made from 2 million PBMCs kept at -80 C. This clonotype was recorded at least ten times. After removal of 5 bases from V and 5 bases from J, the junction contained 4 bases not matched to a gene. The CDR3 extends over 13 amino acids. Germline CDR1 is DFQATT and CDR2 is SNEGSKA (reference sequence).

This clonotype was obtained from a woman aged 25 to 45 with multiple sclerosis. The sample was PBMCs. This chain links TRBV20-1 with TRBJ2-3, with 10 bases fitting TRBD2. CDR3 sequence reads: CSASSGRGDTQYF. CDR3 nucleotides: TGCAGTGCTTCCAGCGGGAGGGGAGATACGCAGTATTTT.